A selection of T cell receptor beta chains follows, all from one sample in a study of identical twins. TCRdb reprocessed the 5' RACE reads with MiXCR, giving one entry per CDR3 protein. The sample has about 470,000 distinct CDR3 sequences; 20% to 25% are singletons. The sample was also linked to a second study, of T cells expressing NK-cell markers.

The sequencing sample was made of CD4+ T cells sorted from blood. Receptors originate from a woman younger than 30 in good health. Both conserved end residues are part of each CDR3. D genes are given only for firm matches. Clone sizes are given selectively: once, few, many, or a class where the clone is expanded.

j_call: TRBJ2-1
d_call: -
clone_size: few
cdr3_length: 14
v_call: TRBV5-1
cdr3_nt: TGCGCCAGCAGCTCCCGCGGGACCTACAATGAGCAGTTCTTC
cdr3_aa: CASSSRGTYNEQFF

j_call: TRBJ2-1
d_call: -
clone_size: -
cdr3_length: 14
v_call: TRBV20-1
cdr3_nt: TGCAGTGCTTCGGGTGCCCATACCTACAATGAGCAGTTCTTC
cdr3_aa: CSASGAHTYNEQFF

j_call: TRBJ2-3
d_call: -
clone_size: -
cdr3_length: 13
v_call: TRBV5-1
cdr3_nt: TGCGCCAGCAGCCGGGTCCGCACAGATACGCAGTATTTT
cdr3_aa: CASSRVRTDTQYF

j_call: TRBJ1-6
d_call: -
clone_size: once
cdr3_length: 12
v_call: TRBV6-2/TRBV6-3
cdr3_nt: TGTGCCGCCGGGGGCTATAATTCACCCCTCCACTTT
cdr3_aa: CAAGGYNSPLHF

j_call: TRBJ2-7
d_call: -
clone_size: once
cdr3_length: 14
v_call: TRBV20-1
cdr3_nt: TGCAGTGCCCTAGGACGGACGAACTCCTACGAGCAGTACTTC
cdr3_aa: CSALGRTNSYEQYF

j_call: TRBJ2-1
d_call: TRBD2
clone_size: -
cdr3_length: 17
v_call: TRBV25-1
cdr3_nt: TGTGCCAGCAGTGAATATGGGCTAGCGGGGAAGGGGAATGAGCAGTTCTTC
cdr3_aa: CASSEYGLAGKGNEQFF

j_call: TRBJ2-7
d_call: -
clone_size: few
cdr3_length: 16
v_call: TRBV27
cdr3_nt: TGTGCCAGCAGTTCTCCCCTGAGGGGGGGCCTCTACGAGCAGTACTTC
cdr3_aa: CASSSPLRGGLYEQYF

j_call: TRBJ2-3
d_call: TRBD2
clone_size: -
cdr3_length: 13
v_call: TRBV6-1
cdr3_nt: TGTGCCAGCACCCTAGCGGGGTCGGATACGCAGTATTTT
cdr3_aa: CASTLAGSDTQYF

j_call: TRBJ2-1
d_call: TRBD2
clone_size: once
cdr3_length: 17
v_call: TRBV6-4
cdr3_nt: TGTGCCAGCAGTGAATTGGGAGCGGGGGGCTCCTACAATGAGCAGTTCTTC
cdr3_aa: CASSELGAGGSYNEQFF

j_call: TRBJ2-1
d_call: TRBD2
clone_size: -
cdr3_length: 17
v_call: TRBV5-5
cdr3_nt: TGTGCCAGCAGTTCTTTTCTAGCGGGGGGGCATATGAATGAGCAGTTCTTC
cdr3_aa: CASSSFLAGGHMNEQFF

j_call: TRBJ1-1
d_call: TRBD1
clone_size: once
cdr3_length: 13
v_call: TRBV20-1
cdr3_nt: TGCAGTGCTCAGGGGGTCCTGAACACTGAAGCTTTCTTT
cdr3_aa: CSAQGVLNTEAFF

j_call: TRBJ1-1
d_call: -
clone_size: -
cdr3_length: 12
v_call: TRBV9
cdr3_nt: TGTGCCAGCAGCGTAGACGGGGGAACGCCTTTCTTT
cdr3_aa: CASSVDGGTPFF

j_call: TRBJ1-2
d_call: TRBD1
clone_size: -
cdr3_length: 13
v_call: TRBV2
cdr3_nt: TGTGCCAGCAGACGGGACAGCGGCTATGGCTACACCTTC
cdr3_aa: CASRRDSGYGYTF

j_call: TRBJ2-1
d_call: -
clone_size: few
cdr3_length: 11
v_call: TRBV7-9
cdr3_nt: TGTGCCAGCAGCAACCCAAGTGAGCAGTTCTTC
cdr3_aa: CASSNPSEQFF

j_call: TRBJ1-1
d_call: TRBD1
clone_size: -
cdr3_length: 14
v_call: TRBV7-2
cdr3_nt: TGTGCCAGCAGCCCCCGGACAGGGCACACTGAAGCTTTCTTT
cdr3_aa: CASSPRTGHTEAFF

j_call: TRBJ1-5
d_call: TRBD1
clone_size: few
cdr3_length: 16
v_call: TRBV12-3/TRBV12-4
cdr3_nt: TGTGCCAGCAGTGCTAGACAGGGGGCAGGAGGACAGCCCCAGCATTTT
cdr3_aa: CASSARQGAGGQPQHF

j_call: TRBJ2-1
d_call: -
clone_size: once
cdr3_length: 16
v_call: TRBV11-2
cdr3_nt: TGTGCCAGCAGCCCAATCAGGGGCCGTGGGTTCAATGAGCAGTTCTTC
cdr3_aa: CASSPIRGRGFNEQFF

j_call: TRBJ2-7
d_call: -
clone_size: -
cdr3_length: 12
v_call: TRBV20-1
cdr3_nt: TGCAGTGCTGTGGACGGACCGAACGAGCAGTACTTC
cdr3_aa: CSAVDGPNEQYF

j_call: TRBJ2-1
d_call: -
clone_size: many
cdr3_length: 11
v_call: TRBV18
cdr3_nt: TGTGCCAGCTCACCCTTTGGGGAGCAGTTCTTC
cdr3_aa: CASSPFGEQFF

j_call: TRBJ2-1
d_call: -
clone_size: -
cdr3_length: 15
v_call: TRBV10-3
cdr3_nt: TGTGCCATCAGTGAGTCGGTAACAGGACGGAATGAGCAGTTCTTC
cdr3_aa: CAISESVTGRNEQFF

j_call: TRBJ1-5
d_call: -
clone_size: -
cdr3_length: 13
v_call: TRBV30
cdr3_nt: TGTGCCTGTAGGGGACACCCCAATCAGCCCCAGCATTTT
cdr3_aa: CACRGHPNQPQHF

j_call: TRBJ2-7
d_call: -
clone_size: -
cdr3_length: 15
v_call: TRBV28
cdr3_nt: TGTGCCAGCAGTTTAGTTCGGGGGAAGTCCTACGAGCAGTACTTC
cdr3_aa: CASSLVRGKSYEQYF

j_call: TRBJ2-1
d_call: -
clone_size: few
cdr3_length: 11
v_call: TRBV20-1
cdr3_nt: TGCAGTGCAGGCTCCTACAATGAGCAGTTCTTC
cdr3_aa: CSAGSYNEQFF